This T cell receptor (beta chain) was identified during a study of control samples from healthy donors and cancer patients. Between the trimmed V and J ends, which lost 1 base and 1 base, there was a span of 9 bases. Germline V gene sequence: CDR1 SGHRS, CDR2 YFSETQ. This CDR3 has 14 residues. Clones were sequenced by immunoSEQ multiplex PCR, and TCRdb holds only the in-frame ones, with some missing. Seen in this sample are some 180,000 clones; the ten most common clones hold roughly 2%. This TCR derives from a woman in her 30s in good health. The sample was blood. The chain recombines TRBV5-1 with TRBJ2-7; the D gene could be TRBD1 or TRBD2 (7 bases each). The CDR3 loop is CASSLQGGSYEQYF. The CDR3 DNA sequence: TGCGCCAGCAGCTTGCAGGGGGGGTCCTACGAGCAGTACTTC.